This TCR beta chain was observed in a study of cytomegalovirus exposure and HLA in healthy donors. As for the study in general: A prior study identified 120 million or so unique TCR beta sequences from around 180 million T cells. The study's findings and limits: It was in a later analysis that TCR association rates were seen to vary by HLA locus, highest for DRB1 and lowest for HLA-C. At a 0.05 false discovery rate, a later analysis found 16,951 TCR beta sequences to be associated with HLA alleles.

This clone was counted between two and nine times. The antigen remains undetermined. Vbeta (60) and Jbeta (13) primers were used in the PCR. Some clones are missing from TCRdb's copy, which holds only in-frame ones; the method was immunoSEQ multiplex PCR. This repertoire shows about 120,000 clones, 74% found once; its top ten account for 2% to 2.5%. The sequence was obtained from a human donor in good health. Sample: PBMCs.

The CDR3, as DNA: TGCGCCAGCAGTGAGTCGACAGGGGCGTGGATCACTGAAGCTTTCTTT. Encoded protein: CASSESTGAWITEAFF. V gene TRBV10-1 combines with J gene TRBJ1-1; 8 bases are a match to TRBD1. This CDR3 is 16 amino acids long. From germline, CDR1 is WNHNN and CDR2 SYGVQD (reference sequence). V was pared by 0 bases and J by 4 bases, with 7 bases of the junction left unmatched.